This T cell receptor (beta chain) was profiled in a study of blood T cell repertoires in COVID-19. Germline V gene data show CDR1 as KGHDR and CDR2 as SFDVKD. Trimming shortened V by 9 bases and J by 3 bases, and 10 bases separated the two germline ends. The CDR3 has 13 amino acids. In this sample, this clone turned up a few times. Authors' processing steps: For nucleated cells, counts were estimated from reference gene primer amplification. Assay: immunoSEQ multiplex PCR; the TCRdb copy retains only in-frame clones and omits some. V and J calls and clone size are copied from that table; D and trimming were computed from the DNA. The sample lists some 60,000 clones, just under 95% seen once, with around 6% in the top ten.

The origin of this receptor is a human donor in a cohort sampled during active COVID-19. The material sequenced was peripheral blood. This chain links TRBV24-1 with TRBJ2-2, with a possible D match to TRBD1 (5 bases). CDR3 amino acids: CATGRQYTGELFF. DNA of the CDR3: TGTGCCACCGGACGACAGTACACCGGGGAGCTGTTTTTT.